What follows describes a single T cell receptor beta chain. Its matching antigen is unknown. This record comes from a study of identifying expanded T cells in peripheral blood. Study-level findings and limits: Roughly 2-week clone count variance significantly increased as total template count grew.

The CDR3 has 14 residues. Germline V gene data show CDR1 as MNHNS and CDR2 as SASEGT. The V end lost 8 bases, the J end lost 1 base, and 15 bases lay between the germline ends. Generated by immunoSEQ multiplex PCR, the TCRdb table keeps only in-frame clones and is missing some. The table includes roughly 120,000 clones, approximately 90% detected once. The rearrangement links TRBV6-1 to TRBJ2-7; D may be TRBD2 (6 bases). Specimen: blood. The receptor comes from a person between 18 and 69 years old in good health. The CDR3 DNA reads TGTGCCAGCCAGGAACGGCGGGATTCCTACGAGCAGTACTTC. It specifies CASQERRDSYEQYF.